This T cell receptor (beta chain) derives from a study of cytomegalovirus exposure and HLA in healthy donors (dated by TCRdb to the late 2010s). Describing the broader study: An earlier analysis of some 550 of the donors reported approximately 300 Gb of sequence data and some 100 million unique TCR beta sequences from 150 million to 200 million T cells. Roughly 300 gigabases of sequencing data and approximately 91 million unique TCR sequences made up an early release that covered 500 to 650 HLA-typed donors. Of the 300 to 400 genotyped donors, over 70% fell in the genetic ancestry cluster associated with self-reported Caucasian donors. The study was designed to test whether signatures of past pathogen exposure could be identified by cataloging public T cell receptors. The study profiled the T cell repertoires of 500 to 800 subjects by immunosequencing and related them to cytomegalovirus serostatus. Along with the roughly 610-subject first cohort, a separate validation cohort of over a hundred different subjects was used. To predict cytomegalovirus infection status, the study combined high-throughput TCR immunosequencing, statistical association of individual TCRs with disease status, and machine learning. To study patterns of TCR occurrence, a later analysis re-analyzed previously published TCR beta repertoires from 500 to 850 donors and added high-resolution HLA genotyping. The later analysis used no new phenotypic data to find candidate immune exposures, relying instead on TCR beta sequences and their occurrence across donors. To decide whether each TCR beta V gene segment behaved as functional or pseudogenic, an earlier analysis of approximately 620 of the donors relied on high-throughput TCR beta sequencing. Donor age, sex, ethnicity and CMV serostatus were compiled alongside the repertoire data. A later genetic analysis used genome-wide SNP genotypes for about 60% of the roughly 670 donors, treating that subset as a discovery cohort. All discovery cohort repertoires had been generated using a single sequencing platform. HLA typing included class I and class II loci at four-digit resolution. Typing coverage varied by locus: roughly 629-640 donors for A, B, C, DRB1 and DQB1; roughly 560 for DQA1; about 590 for DPA1; under 490 for DPB1. Four to six DR-DQ haplotypes were handled as single units for association and clustering because linkage in the cohort was strong. Among some 400 genotyped donors of the cohort, an average of roughly 230,000 unique TCR beta nucleotide sequences was sequenced per donor, of which approximately 18% were non-productive.

Points on this clone: Which antigen it targets is not known. Within one base of it there is no much larger clone, and no base qualities were kept.

Deletion took 3 bases off V and 0 bases off J, with a span of 15 bases between the germline ends. Reading the germline V gene (reference sequence) gives CDR1 SGHKS and CDR2 YYEKEE. The CDR3 starts with the cysteine, ends with the phenylalanine, and has 17 residues. Only the CDR3 portion is preserved as DNA: 51 bases, with reading frame beginning at the first base. In total, roughly 710 healthy bone marrow donors made up the cohort. At the time of sampling, all cohort members were nominally healthy, though unrecorded immune exposures were likely present. The donor was CMV seropositive and belonged to the group of more than 250 seropositive cohort members. Each donor provided a peripheral blood sample, and peripheral blood mononuclear cells were used for TCR beta sequencing. The Qiagen DNeasy Blood Extraction Kit was used to extract genomic DNA from the blood cell samples. The full study reports these points: In a later analysis, most CMV-associated TCR beta chains were found to appear HLA-restricted, with HLA associations seemingly driven largely by CMV exposure. Three of the identified cytomegalovirus-associated TCR beta chains were confirmed in vitro to be specific for cytomegalovirus antigens. A further reported finding was that TCR beta sequences accurately predicted the HLA-A and HLA-B alleles for most subjects in the first cohort. According to a later analysis, TCR association rates differed among HLA loci, with DRB1 alleles showing the most associated TCRs and HLA-C alleles showing the fewest. Because some donors lacked HLA typing at each locus, the association tests relied only on the typed subset. CMV serostatus was the only immune exposure information available for the cohort. A total of 150 to 200 TCR beta chains were listed by the study as associated with cytomegalovirus. Specific HLA alleles were associated with 15,000 to 20,000 TCR beta sequences at a false discovery rate of 0.05 in a later analysis. Across donors, most TCR sequences were observed very rarely, whereas some public TCRs were present in many individuals. In a later analysis, several top co-occurrence clusters were reported to appear linked to parvovirus B19, influenza, CMV and Epstein-Barr virus. Only TCR beta chains were sequenced in this cohort, and the absence of alpha or paired-chain data limited detectable features. Because counts were too low, 15 or so rarely observed V segments, including chromosome 9 orphons, were excluded from the earlier analysis of about 500 of the donors. A later genetic analysis reported fewer N-insertions in productive TCRs among donors in an Asian-associated ancestry cluster than the roughly 650-donor mean. Because the 87-base-pair reads could not distinguish some IMGT-functional V segments, including TRBV6-2 and TRBV6-3, those segments were excluded. In both the original and validation cohorts, the classifier was reported to diagnose cytomegalovirus status with high specificity and sensitivity. Roughly uniform sequencing depth across donors was assumed in presence/absence analyses, although this assumption may not hold. When HLA alleles, especially DR and DQ, strongly co-occurred, attributing TCR associations to individual alleles was difficult. Compared with equally common non-associated chains, HLA-associated TCR beta chains in a later analysis were more clonally expanded and had lower generation probabilities. Linkage disequilibrium might explain the correlated functional status among segregating V segments, but an unknown experimental factor could not be ruled out. In a later genetic analysis, a missense DCLRE1C variant was associated with V-gene and J-gene trimming of TCR beta chains, and the association was replicated in an independent cohort. A cluster of highly shared sequence variants was judged likely to be a technical artifact of the sequencing pipeline. The authors suggested that the approach could potentially be extended to other disease states and immunological phenotypes. Broadly in line with IMGT annotations, most TCR beta V segments showed up in productive rearrangements about 90% or about 30% of the time in an earlier analysis of around 550 of the donors.

The library was built by means of the immunoSEQ multiplex PCR assay. For the multiplex PCR, a mixture combining 60 forward primers for TCR Vbeta segments and 13 reverse primers for TCR Jbeta segments was used. A multiplex PCR assay on genomic DNA amplified the CDR3 region of rearranged TCR beta genes. Amplified TCR beta libraries were sequenced as 87-base-pair reads on the Illumina HiSeq System. Regarding the original processing steps: In a later analysis, approximately 74 million unique TCR beta chains were counted across the 666 repertoires, and approximately 11 million of these chains were shared by at least two donors. A nearest-neighbor algorithm error-corrected the raw reads and collapsed the reads into unique sequences, merging closely related sequences to remove PCR and sequencing errors. To assign V, D and J gene segments, CDR3 sequences were aligned to IMGT reference sequences. For a sequence to be retained, a match of at least six nucleotides to both a V gene segment and a J gene segment was required. Rearrangements were classified as productive when the CDR3 lacked stop codons and remained in frame with V and J, and all other rearrangements were classified as non-productive. CDR3 was defined by IMGT convention, running from the second conserved V-encoded cysteine to the conserved J-encoded phenylalanine. Sequences without an unambiguous match to a single V gene segment were excluded from the earlier analysis of a few hundred of the donors. An earlier analysis of several hundred of the donors called V segments functional above 56.7% productive rearrangements and segregating when the between-donor standard deviation exceeded 5%. A statistical classification framework was built to diagnose cytomegalovirus status from the catalog of TCR beta chain sequences. In a later analysis, TCR nucleotide sequences were compared against IMGT/GENE-DB human TR gene sequences so that V and J genes could be assigned. Using the TCRdist pipeline, a later analysis assigned CDR3 sequences along with most-parsimonious VDJ recombination scenarios. In a later analysis, every TCR beta chain was defined by the combination of its CDR3 amino acid sequence and its V-gene family, and reads without a unique V-gene family were dropped. In a later analysis, 500 to 650 highly shared, low-generation-probability nucleotide sequences were removed to address suspected cross-contamination and a sequencing artifact. In a later analysis, a clonal expansion index for each public chain was calculated from normalized within-repertoire ranks of inferred template counts. Generation probabilities in a later analysis came from a VDJ recombination model fitted to out-of-frame rearrangements, and those results were checked against IGoR. In a later analysis, hypergeometric tests were used to score TCR-TCR, TCR-HLA and TCR-CMV co-occurrence, with a repertoire-size bias correction applied to TCR pairs. In a later analysis, false discovery rates were estimated by permuting HLA or CMV assignments 20 times. In a later analysis, co-occurring TCRs were grouped with DBSCAN, and TCRdist sequence similarity was added when clustering was performed within HLA-allele-positive subsets. For co-occurrence clustering, repertoires with fewer than 30,000 or more than 120,000 public chains were excluded, along with several repertoires with anomalous nucleotide sharing. Here the immuneACCESS table is served through TCRdb, limited to in-frame sequences with V and J called. Missing clones are a known gap in these copies; in checked studies unresolved V genes cover under half, and the rest lacks a known reason. V and J calls and clone size come straight from that table; D and trimming were deduced from the DNA. The sample has about 150,000 clones on record, roughly 81% of them singletons. The ten most abundant clones make up 4.8% of the sample.

Material for sequencing was PBMCs. The chain couples TRBV5-5 to TRBJ1-4; perhaps TRBD1 is the D gene, with 6 bases matching. This sequence originates from a girl aged 5-17 years in good health and CMV-seropositive. In nucleotides, the sequence is TGTGCCAGCAGCTGGGGACACCGGACTGCAACTAATGAAAAACTGTTTTTT. Translated, this is CASSWGHRTATNEKLFF.